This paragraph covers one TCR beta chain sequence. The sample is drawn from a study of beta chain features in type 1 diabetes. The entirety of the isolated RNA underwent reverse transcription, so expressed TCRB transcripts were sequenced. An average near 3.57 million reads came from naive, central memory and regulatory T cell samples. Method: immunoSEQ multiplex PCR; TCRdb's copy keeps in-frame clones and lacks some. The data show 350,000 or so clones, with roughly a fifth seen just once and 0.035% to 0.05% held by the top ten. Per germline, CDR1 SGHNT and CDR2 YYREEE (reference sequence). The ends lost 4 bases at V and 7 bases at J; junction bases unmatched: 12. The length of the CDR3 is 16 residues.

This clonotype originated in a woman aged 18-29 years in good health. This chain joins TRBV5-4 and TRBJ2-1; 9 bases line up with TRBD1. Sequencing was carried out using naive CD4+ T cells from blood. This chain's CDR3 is CASSPVRQGGRNEQFF. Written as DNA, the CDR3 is TGTGCCAGCAGCCCTGTTAGACAGGGGGGGCGGAATGAGCAGTTCTTC. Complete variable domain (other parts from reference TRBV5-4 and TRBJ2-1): ETGVTQSPTHLIKTRGQQVTLRCSSQSGHNTVSWYQQALGQGPQFIFQYYREEENGRGNFPPRFSGLQFPNYSSELNVNALELDDSALYLCASSPVRQGGRNEQFFGPGTRLTVL.